The T cell receptor beta chain under discussion was sequenced for a study of blood T cell repertoires in COVID-19. Study background: Nucleic acid was either cDNA or gDNA, and it came from T cells, B-cell-depleted T cells, or PBMCs.

Germline CDR1 is LNHNV and CDR2 is YYDKDF (reference sequence). Unmatched junction bases numbered 10, after V lost 5 bases and J lost 9 bases. The CDR3 has 13 amino acids. The data were produced by immunoSEQ multiplex PCR, yet TCRdb's version contains in-frame clones alone and is incomplete. The data hold around 250,000 clones, with roughly 84% observed a single time. The sequencing sample was made of peripheral blood. This clonotype was obtained from a young woman with acute or convalescent COVID-19. The chain combines TRBV15 with TRBJ2-7, with 7 bases matching TRBD2. CDR3 coding DNA: TGTGCCACCAGCCTCTGGGGGGGAAGGTGGCAGTACTTC. Encoded protein: CATSLWGGRWQYF.